This T cell receptor beta chain was sequenced in a study of graft-versus-host responses after intestinal transplantation. Overall study: Recipients had transplants, and these were multivisceral, liver-intestinal, or isolated intestinal. Each patient got anti-thymocyte globulin induction, then tacrolimus and steroids for around three years.

The germline V gene has CDR1 SGHAT and CDR2 FQDESV (reference sequence). The V segment lost 5 bases and the J segment 6 bases; nucleotides outside the gene matches: 7. The CDR3 runs 13 residues. Grafts had their tissue processed, releasing intraepithelial and lamina propria lymphocytes. Repertoires were generated with immunoSEQ multiplex PCR, while TCRdb's copy carries only in-frame clones and drops some. Of approximately 280 clones detected, approximately 76% appear once; the ten largest clones hold about 18%. Of note for this clone: Distinct nucleotide sequences in the sample also encode this CDR3.

Sequences were derived from ileum tissue, sampled after intestinal transplantation. The chain has TRBV11-1 and TRBJ2-7, with 7 positions matching TRBD1. This receptor was identified in a human patient who received an intestinal transplant, so some T cells may come from the graft donor. The CDR3 bases are TGTGCCAGCAGCCGTACAACAGGGGCCGAGCAGTACTTC. Its protein product is CASSRTTGAEQYF.